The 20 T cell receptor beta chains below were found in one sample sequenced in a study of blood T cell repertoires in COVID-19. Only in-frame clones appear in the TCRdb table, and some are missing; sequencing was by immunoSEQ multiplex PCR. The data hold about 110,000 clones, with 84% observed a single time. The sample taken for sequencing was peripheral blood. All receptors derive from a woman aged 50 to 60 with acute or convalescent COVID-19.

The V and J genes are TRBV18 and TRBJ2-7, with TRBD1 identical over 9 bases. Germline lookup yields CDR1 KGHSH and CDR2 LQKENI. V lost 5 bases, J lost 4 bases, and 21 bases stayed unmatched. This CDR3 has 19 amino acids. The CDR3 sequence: CASSATGYAGQGLLYEQYF. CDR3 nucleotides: TGTGCCAGCTCAGCCACCGGTTACGCGGGACAGGGATTGTTGTACGAGCAGTACTTC.

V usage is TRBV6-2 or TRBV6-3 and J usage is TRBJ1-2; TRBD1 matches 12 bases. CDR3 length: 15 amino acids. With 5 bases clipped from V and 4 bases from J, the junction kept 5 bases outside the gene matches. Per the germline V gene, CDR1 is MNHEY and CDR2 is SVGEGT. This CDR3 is CASSQGTGGSYGYTF. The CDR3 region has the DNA TGTGCCAGCAGTCAAGGGACAGGGGGCTCCTATGGCTACACCTTC.

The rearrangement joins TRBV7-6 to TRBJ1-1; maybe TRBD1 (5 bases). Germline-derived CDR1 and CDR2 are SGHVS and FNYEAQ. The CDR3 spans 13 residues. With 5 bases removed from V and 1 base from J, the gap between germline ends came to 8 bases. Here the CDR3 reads CASSRTGNTEAFF. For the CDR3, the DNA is TGTGCCAGCAGCCGAACAGGGAACACTGAAGCTTTCTTT. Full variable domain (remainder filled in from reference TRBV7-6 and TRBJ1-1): GAGVSQSPRYKVTKRGQDVALRCDPISGHVSLYWYRQALGQGPEFLTYFNYEAQQDKSGLPNDRFSAERPEGSISTLTIQRTEQRDSAMYRCASSRTGNTEAFFGQGTRLTVV.

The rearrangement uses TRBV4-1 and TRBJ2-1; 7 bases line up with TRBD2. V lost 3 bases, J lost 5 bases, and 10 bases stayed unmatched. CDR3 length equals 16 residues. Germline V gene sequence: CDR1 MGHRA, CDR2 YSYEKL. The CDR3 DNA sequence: TGCGCCAGCAGCCATCCGAGCGGGGCCTACAACAATGAGCAGTTCTTC. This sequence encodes CASSHPSGAYNNEQFF.

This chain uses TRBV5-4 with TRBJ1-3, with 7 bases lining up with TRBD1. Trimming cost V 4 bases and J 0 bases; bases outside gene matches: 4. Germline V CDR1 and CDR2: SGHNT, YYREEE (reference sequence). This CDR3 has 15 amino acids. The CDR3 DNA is TGTGCCAGCAGCCCGGACAGGTACTCTGGAAACACCATATATTTT. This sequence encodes CASSPDRYSGNTIYF.

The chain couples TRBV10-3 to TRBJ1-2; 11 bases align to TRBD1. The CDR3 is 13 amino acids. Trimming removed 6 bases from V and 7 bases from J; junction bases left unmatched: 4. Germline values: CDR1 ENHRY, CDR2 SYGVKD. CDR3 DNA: TGTGCCATCAGCGTGGACAGGGGGCTTGGCTACACCTTC. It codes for CAISVDRGLGYTF.

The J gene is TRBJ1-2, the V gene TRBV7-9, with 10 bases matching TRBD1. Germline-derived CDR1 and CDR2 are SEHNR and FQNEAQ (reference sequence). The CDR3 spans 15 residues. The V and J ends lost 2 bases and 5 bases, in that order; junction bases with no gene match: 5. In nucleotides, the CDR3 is TGTGCCAGCAGCTTAAGACAGGGGGCGAATTATGGCTACACCTTC. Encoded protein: CASSLRQGANYGYTF.

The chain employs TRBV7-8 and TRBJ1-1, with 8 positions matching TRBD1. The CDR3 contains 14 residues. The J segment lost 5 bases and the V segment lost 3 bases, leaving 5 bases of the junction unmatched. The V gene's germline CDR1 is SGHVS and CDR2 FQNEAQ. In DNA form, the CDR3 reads TGTGCCAGCAGCTTTACCGGGACAGGAACTGAAGCTTTCTTT. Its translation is CASSFTGTGTEAFF.

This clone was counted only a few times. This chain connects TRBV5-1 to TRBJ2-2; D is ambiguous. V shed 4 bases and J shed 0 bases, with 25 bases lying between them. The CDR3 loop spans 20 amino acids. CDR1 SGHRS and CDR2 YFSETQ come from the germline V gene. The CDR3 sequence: CASSKIPTTGPPTNTGELFF. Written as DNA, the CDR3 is TGCGCCAGCAGCAAGATCCCAACTACCGGCCCCCCAACGAACACCGGGGAGCTGTTTTTT.

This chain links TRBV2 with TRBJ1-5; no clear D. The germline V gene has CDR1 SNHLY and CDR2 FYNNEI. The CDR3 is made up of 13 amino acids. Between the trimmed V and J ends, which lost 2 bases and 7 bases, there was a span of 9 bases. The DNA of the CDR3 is TGTGCCAGCAGTGAACACACGGGACAGCCCCAGCATTTT. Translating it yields CASSEHTGQPQHF.

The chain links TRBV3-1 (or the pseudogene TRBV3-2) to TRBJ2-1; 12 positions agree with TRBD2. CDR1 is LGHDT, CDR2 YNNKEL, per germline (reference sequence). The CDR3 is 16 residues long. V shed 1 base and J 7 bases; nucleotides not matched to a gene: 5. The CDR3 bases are TGTGCCAGCAGCCAAGTTGTCCTAGCGGGGGGGAATGAGCAGTTCTTC. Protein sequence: CASSQVVLAGGNEQFF.

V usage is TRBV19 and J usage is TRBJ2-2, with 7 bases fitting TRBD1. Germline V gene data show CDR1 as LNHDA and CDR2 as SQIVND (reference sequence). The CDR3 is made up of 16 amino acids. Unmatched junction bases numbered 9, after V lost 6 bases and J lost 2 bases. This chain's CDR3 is CASSPFGTDNTGELFF. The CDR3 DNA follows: TGTGCCAGTAGCCCGTTCGGGACAGATAACACCGGGGAGCTGTTTTTT.

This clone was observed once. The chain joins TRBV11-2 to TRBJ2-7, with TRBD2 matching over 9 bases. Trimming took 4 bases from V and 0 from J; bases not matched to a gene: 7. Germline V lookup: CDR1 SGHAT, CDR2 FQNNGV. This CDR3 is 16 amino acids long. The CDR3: CASSYLSGGSSYEQYF. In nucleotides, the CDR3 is TGTGCCAGCAGCTACCTTAGCGGGGGTAGCTCCTACGAGCAGTACTTC.

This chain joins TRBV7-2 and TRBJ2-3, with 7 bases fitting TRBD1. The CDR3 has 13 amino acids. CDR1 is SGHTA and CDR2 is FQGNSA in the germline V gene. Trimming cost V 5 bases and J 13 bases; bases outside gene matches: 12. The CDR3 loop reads CASSKGAQDFKYF. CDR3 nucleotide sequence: TGTGCCAGCAGCAAGGGGGCCCAGGATTTTAAGTATTTT. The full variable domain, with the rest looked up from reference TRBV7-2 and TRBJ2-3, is GAGVSQSPSNKVTEKGKDVELRCDPISGHTALYWYRQSLGQGLEFLIYFQGNSAPDKSGLPSDRFSAERTGGSVSTLTIQRTQQEDSAVYLCASSKGAQDFKYFGPGTRLTVL.

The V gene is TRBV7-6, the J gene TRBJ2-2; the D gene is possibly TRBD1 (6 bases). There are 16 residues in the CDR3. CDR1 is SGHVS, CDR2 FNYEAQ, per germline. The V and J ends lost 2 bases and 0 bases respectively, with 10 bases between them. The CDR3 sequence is CASSLQTGANTGELFF. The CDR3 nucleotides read TGTGCCAGCAGCTTACAGACAGGAGCGAACACCGGGGAGCTGTTTTTT.

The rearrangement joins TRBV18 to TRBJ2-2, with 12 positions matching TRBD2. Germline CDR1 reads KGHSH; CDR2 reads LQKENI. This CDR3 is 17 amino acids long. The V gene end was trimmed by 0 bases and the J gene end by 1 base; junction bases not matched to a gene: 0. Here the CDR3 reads CASSPPGLAGNTGELFF. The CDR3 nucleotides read TGTGCCAGCTCACCACCGGGACTAGCGGGGAACACCGGGGAGCTGTTTTTT.

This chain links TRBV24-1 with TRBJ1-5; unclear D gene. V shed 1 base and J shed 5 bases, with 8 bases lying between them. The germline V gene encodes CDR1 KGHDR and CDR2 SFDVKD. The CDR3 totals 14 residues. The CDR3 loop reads CATSDFGIHQPQHF. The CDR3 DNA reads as TGTGCCACCAGTGATTTTGGCATCCATCAGCCCCAGCATTTT.

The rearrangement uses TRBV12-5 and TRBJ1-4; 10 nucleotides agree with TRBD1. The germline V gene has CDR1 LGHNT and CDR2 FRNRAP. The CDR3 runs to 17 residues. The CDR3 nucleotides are TGTGCCAGCTCCCGAGGGACAGGGGTGGGGGCTAATGAAAAACTGTTTTTT. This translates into CASSRGTGVGANEKLFF.

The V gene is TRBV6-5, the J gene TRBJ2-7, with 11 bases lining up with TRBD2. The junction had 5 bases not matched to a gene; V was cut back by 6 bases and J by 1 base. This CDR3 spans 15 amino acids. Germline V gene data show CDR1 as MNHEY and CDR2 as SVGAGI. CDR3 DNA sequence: TGTGCCAGCAGGGCAACTAGCGGGGGTTCCTACGAGCAGTACTTC. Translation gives CASRATSGGSYEQYF.

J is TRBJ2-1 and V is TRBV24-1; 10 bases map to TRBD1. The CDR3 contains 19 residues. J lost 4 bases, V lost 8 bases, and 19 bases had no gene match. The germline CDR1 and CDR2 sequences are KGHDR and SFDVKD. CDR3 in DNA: TGTGCCACCACCAGCGGGGATGATTGGGACAGGGGCAGGTACAATGAGCAGTTCTTC. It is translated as CATTSGDDWDRGRYNEQFF.